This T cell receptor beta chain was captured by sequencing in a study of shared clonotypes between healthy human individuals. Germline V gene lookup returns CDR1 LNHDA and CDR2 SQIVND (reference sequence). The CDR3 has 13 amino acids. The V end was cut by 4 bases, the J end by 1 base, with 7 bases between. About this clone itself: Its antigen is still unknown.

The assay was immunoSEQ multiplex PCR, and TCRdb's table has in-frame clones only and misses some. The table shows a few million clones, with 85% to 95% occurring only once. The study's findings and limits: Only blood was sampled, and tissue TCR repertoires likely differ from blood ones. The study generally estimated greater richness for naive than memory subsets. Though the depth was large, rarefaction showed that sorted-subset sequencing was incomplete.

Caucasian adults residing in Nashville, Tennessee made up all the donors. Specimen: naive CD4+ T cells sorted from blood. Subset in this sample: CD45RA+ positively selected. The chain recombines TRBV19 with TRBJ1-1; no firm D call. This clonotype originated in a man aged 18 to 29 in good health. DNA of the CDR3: TGTGCCAGTAGTACGCTGAAGAACACTGAAGCTTTCTTT. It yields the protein CASSTLKNTEAFF.